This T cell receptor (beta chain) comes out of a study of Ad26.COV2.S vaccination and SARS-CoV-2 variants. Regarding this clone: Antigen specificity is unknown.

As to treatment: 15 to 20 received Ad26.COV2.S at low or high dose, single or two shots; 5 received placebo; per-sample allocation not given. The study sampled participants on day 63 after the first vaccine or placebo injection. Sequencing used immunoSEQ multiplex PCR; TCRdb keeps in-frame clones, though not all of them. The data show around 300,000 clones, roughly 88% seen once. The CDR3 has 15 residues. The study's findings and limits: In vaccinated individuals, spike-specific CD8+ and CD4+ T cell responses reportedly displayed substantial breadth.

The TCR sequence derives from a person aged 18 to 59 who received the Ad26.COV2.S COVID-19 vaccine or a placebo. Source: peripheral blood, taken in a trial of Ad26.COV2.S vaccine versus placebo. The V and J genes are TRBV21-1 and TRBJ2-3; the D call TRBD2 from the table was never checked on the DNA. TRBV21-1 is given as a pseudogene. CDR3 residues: CASSTPGLGRYTQYF. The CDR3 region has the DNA TGTGCCAGCAGCACACCGGGACTAGGGAGGTATACGCAGTATTTT.